This T cell receptor (beta chain) was obtained from a study of CD8+ T cells in alopecia areata. V was trimmed by 4 bases and J by 3 bases, leaving 10 bases between them. The germline CDR1 and CDR2 sequences are SNHLY and FYNNEI. The CDR3 has 15 amino acids. Extracted RNA was reverse transcribed, and the resulting cDNA served as sequencing template. Some clones are missing from TCRdb's copy, which holds only in-frame ones; the method was immunoSEQ multiplex PCR. The data show about 210,000 clones, over 40% seen once. Treatment indicated: oral pan-JAK inhibitor, 5-10 mg twice daily. From alopecia areata patients, lesional scalp punch biopsies and peripheral blood were collected.

The chain uses TRBV2 and TRBJ2-6, with D perhaps TRBD2 (5 bases). The receptor comes from a human donor with alopecia areata. Sample: CD4+ T cells sorted from blood, taken at approximately week 37, from a patient treated with tofacitinib. The CDR3 DNA reads TGTGCCAGCAGTGCGCTGAGGGTTGGGGCCAACGTCCTGACTTTC. This translates into CASSALRVGANVLTF.